This TCR beta chain was identified during a study of blood T cell repertoires in COVID-19. Study details: The origin of the acute and convalescent COVID-19 samples was the United States, Italy and Spain.

Data came from immunoSEQ multiplex PCR; TCRdb stores just in-frame clones and leaves some out. This sample has 250,000 or so clones; about 80% occur once, and the top ten carry 3.4%. Residents of approximately 25 US areas, aged about 18 to 89 years, made up the participants. This clone has just a few counts. Germline lookup yields CDR1 MNHEY and CDR2 SMNVEV (reference sequence). The CDR3 runs 14 residues. V dropped 3 bases and J dropped 3 bases, with 9 bases sitting between them. Material: PBMCs or T cells enriched from blood (not recorded which). This chain joins TRBV27 and TRBJ1-5; D is unresolved. This receptor was taken from a man aged 45-65 years who had recovered from COVID-19. The CDR3 coding sequence is TGTGCCAGCAGTTTTGAGGCTTCCAATCAGCCCCAGCATTTT. This encodes CASSFEASNQPQHF.